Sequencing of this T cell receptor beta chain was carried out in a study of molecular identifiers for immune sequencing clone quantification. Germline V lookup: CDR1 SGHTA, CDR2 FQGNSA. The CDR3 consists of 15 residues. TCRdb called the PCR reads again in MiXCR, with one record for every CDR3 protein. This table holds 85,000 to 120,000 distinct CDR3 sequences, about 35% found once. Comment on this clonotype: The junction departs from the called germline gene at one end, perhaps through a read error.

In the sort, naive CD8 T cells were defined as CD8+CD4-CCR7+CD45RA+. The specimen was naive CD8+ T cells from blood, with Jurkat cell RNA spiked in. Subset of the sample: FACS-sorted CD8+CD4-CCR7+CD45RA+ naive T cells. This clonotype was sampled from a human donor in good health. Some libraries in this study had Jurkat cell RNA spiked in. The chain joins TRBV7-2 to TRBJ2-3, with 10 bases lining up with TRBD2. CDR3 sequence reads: CASSFALAGADKQYF. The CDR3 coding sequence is TGTGCCAGCAGCTTCGCGCTAGCGGGAGCAGATAAGCAGTATTTT. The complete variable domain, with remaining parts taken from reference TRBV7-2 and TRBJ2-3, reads GAGVSQSPSNKVTEKGKDVELRCDPISGHTALYWYRQSLGQGLEFLIYFQGNSAPDKSGLPSDRFSAERTGGSVSTLTIQRTQQEDSAVYLCASSFALAGADKQYFGPGTRLTVL.